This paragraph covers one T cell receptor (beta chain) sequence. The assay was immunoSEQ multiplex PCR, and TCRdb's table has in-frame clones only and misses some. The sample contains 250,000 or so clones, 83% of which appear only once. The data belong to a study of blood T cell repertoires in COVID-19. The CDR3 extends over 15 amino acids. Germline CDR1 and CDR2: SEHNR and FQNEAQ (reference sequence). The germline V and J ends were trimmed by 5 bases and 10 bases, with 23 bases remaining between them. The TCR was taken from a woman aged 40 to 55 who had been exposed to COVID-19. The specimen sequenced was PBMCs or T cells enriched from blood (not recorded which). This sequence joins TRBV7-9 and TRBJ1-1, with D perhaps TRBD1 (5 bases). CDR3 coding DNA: TGTGCCAGCAGCCCTTGGATAGGTGGATTGGGGCCAGCTTTCTTT. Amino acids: CASSPWIGGLGPAFF.